The present T cell receptor (beta chain) was sequenced within a study of CD8+ T cells in alopecia areata. Trimming took off 5 bases at V and 2 bases at J, with 7 bases between the two ends. Germline V gene sequence: CDR1 MDHEN, CDR2 SYDVKM. CDR3 length equals 12 residues. Following RNA extraction, reverse transcription yielded cDNA that acted as the sequencing template. The assay was immunoSEQ multiplex PCR, and TCRdb's table has in-frame clones only and misses some. This table has approximately 150,000 clones, approximately 45% appearing once. Sequencing was done on a sample of CD4+ T cells sorted from blood. V gene TRBV28 combines with J gene TRBJ2-7; D remains ambiguous. This receptor was taken from a human donor with alopecia areata. The CDR3 region is CASSRLPYEQYF. The CDR3 coding sequence is TGTGCCAGCAGTAGACTTCCCTACGAGCAGTACTTC.